This passage covers 4 T cell receptor beta chains from one sample sequenced in a study of T cell repertoires in ileal Crohn's disease. The time point was: inflamed ileum from the surgical specimen. Clones were read by immunoSEQ multiplex PCR, and TCRdb kept only the in-frame ones, dropping some. Of about 5,400 clones in the sample, about four fifths were seen once. Sequenced input: ileal tissue. Receptor source: an adult with Crohn's disease.

This chain uses TRBV7-9 with TRBJ1-6; 8 nucleotides align to TRBD1. CDR3 size: 14 residues. Per the germline V gene, CDR1 is SEHNR and CDR2 is FQNEAQ (reference sequence). Germline trimming cut 7 bases from V and 10 bases from J; bases unmatched to any gene: 9. The CDR3 DNA reads TGTGCCAGCACCCCCGGACAGGGAAGATCACCCCTCCACTTT. Translation: CASTPGQGRSPLHF.

This clone was seen a handful of times. CDR3 sequence: CASSTLLAGGYEQYF. In nucleotides, the CDR3 is TGTGCCAGTAGTACCTTACTAGCGGGAGGCTACGAGCAGTACTTC. The V call is TRBV19, the J call TRBJ2-7; 12 nucleotides line up with TRBD2. Germline V lookup: CDR1 LNHDA, CDR2 SQIVND (reference sequence). Germline trimming cut 4 bases from V and 3 bases from J; bases unmatched to any gene: 4. The CDR3 has 15 amino acids.

This CDR3 is CASSYPGLALNEQFF. CDR3 DNA: TGTGCCAGCAGTTACCCGGGACTAGCCCTTAATGAGCAGTTCTTC. The chain couples TRBV11-2 to TRBJ2-1, with TRBD2 matching over 9 bases. Germline CDR1 and CDR2: SGHAT and FQNNGV. CDR3 length: 15 residues. Germline trimming cut 6 bases from V and 7 bases from J; bases unmatched to any gene: 10.

By share, this clone ranks as medium-sized. The chain couples TRBV7-9 to TRBJ1-5, with 7 bases that match TRBD1. Germline V lookup: CDR1 SEHNR, CDR2 FQNEAQ (reference sequence). This CDR3 is 16 amino acids long. V gave up 5 bases and J gave up 9 bases; unmatched junction bases: 16. The chain's CDR3 is CASSRRSTGEFGPQHF. The CDR3 DNA is TGTGCCAGCAGCCGCCGTTCCACAGGGGAATTTGGGCCCCAGCATTTT.